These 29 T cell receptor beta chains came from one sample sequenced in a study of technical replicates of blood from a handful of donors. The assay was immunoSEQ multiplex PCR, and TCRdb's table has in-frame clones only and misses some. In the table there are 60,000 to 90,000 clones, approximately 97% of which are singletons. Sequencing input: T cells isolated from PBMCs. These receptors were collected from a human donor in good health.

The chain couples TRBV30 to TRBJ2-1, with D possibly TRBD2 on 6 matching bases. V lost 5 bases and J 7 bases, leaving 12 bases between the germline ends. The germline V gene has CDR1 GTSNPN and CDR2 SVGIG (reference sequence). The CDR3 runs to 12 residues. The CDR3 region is CAWLSGGNEQFF. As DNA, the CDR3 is TGTGCCTGGCTTAGTGGAGGGAATGAGCAGTTCTTC.

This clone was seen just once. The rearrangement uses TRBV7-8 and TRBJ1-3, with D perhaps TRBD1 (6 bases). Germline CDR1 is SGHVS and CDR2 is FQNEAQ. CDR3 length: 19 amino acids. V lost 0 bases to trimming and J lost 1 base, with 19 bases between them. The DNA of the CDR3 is TGTGCCAGCAGCTTAGCGCCCGCAATCCAGGGGTTTTCTGGAAACACCATATATTTT. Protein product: CASSLAPAIQGFSGNTIYF.

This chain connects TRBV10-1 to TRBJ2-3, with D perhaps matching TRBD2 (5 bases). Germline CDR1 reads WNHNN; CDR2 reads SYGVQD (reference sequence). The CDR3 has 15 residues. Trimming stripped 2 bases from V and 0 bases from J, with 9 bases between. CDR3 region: CASSEGRASTDTQYF. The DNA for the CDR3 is TGCGCCAGCAGTGAGGGGCGGGCCAGCACAGATACGCAGTATTTT.

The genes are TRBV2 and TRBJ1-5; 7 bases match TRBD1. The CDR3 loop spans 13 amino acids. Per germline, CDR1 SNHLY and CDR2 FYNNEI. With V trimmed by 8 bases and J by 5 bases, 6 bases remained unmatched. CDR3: CASWAGGYQPQHF. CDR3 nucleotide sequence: TGTGCCAGCTGGGCAGGGGGATATCAGCCCCAGCATTTT. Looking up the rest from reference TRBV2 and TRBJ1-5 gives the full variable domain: EPEVTQTPSHQVTQMGQEVILRCVPISNHLYFYWYRQILGQKVEFLVSFYNNEISEKSEIFDDQFSVERPDGSNFTLKIRSTKLEDSAMYFCASWAGGYQPQHFGDGTRLSIL.

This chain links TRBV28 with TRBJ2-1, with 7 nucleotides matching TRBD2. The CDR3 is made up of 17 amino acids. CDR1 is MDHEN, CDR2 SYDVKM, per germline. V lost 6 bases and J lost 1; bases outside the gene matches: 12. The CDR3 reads CASSSPSGPRSYNEQFF. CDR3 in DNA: TGTGCCAGCAGCTCCCCTAGCGGTCCAAGGTCCTACAATGAGCAGTTCTTC.

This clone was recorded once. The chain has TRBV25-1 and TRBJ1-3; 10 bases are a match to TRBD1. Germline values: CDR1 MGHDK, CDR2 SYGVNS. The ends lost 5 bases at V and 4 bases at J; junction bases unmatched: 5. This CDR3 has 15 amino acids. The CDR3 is CASSRTGGRGNTIYF. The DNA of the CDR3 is TGTGCCAGCAGTAGGACAGGGGGTAGGGGAAACACCATATATTTT.

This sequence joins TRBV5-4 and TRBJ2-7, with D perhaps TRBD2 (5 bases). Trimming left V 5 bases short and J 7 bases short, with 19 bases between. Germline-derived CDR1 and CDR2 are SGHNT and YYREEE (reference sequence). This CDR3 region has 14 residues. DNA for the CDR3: TGTGCCAGCAGTCGTCAGGACTGGCTTAGTGAGCAGTACTTC. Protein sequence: CASSRQDWLSEQYF.

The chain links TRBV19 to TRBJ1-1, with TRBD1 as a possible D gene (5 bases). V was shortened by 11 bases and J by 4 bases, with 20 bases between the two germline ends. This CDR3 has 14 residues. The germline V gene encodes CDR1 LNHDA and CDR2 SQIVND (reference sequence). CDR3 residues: CAVTGTLAGTEAFF. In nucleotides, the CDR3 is TGTGCCGTAACTGGGACGTTAGCGGGCACTGAAGCTTTCTTT.

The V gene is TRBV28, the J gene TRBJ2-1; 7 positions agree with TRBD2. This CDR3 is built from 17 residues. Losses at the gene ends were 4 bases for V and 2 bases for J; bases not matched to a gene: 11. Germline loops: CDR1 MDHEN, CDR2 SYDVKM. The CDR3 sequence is CASSYGGSLGAYNEQFF. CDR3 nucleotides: TGTGCCAGCAGTTATGGCGGGAGTCTGGGGGCCTACAATGAGCAGTTCTTC.

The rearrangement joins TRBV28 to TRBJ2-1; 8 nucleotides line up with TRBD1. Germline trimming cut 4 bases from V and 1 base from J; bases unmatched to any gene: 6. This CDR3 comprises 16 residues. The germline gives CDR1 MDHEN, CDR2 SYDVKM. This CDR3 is CASSYPGGASYNEQFF. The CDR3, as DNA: TGTGCCAGCAGTTACCCAGGGGGCGCATCCTACAATGAGCAGTTCTTC.

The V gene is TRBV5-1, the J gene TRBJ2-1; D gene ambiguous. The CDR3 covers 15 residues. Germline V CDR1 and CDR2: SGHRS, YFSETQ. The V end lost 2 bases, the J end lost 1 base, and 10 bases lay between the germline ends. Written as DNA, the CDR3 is TGCGCCAGCAGCTTAGGAGCGTCGTCCTACAATGAGCAGTTCTTC. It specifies CASSLGASSYNEQFF.

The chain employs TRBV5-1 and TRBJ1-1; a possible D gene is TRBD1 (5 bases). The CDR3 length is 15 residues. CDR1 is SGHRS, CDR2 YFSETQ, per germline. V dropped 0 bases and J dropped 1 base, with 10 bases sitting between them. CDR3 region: CASSLVGQGNTEAFF. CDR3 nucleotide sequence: TGCGCCAGCAGCTTGGTAGGTCAGGGGAACACTGAAGCTTTCTTT.

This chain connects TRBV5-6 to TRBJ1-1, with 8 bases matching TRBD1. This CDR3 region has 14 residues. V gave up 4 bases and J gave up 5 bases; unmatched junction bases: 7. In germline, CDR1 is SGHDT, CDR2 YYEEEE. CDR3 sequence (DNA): TGTGCCAGCAGCATCGGACAGGGTCGGACTGAAGCTTTCTTT. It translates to CASSIGQGRTEAFF. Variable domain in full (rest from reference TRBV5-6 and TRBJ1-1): DAGVTQSPTHLIKTRGQQVTLRCSPKSGHDTVSWYQQALGQGPQFIFQYYEEEERQRGNFPDRFSGHQFPNYSSELNVNALLLGDSALYLCASSIGQGRTEAFFGQGTRLTVV.

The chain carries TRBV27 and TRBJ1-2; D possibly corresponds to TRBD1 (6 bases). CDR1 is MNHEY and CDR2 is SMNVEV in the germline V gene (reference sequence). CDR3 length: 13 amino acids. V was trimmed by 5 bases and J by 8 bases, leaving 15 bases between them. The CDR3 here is CASSAAGADGYTF. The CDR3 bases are TGTGCCAGCAGTGCTGCAGGGGCTGACGGCTACACCTTC.

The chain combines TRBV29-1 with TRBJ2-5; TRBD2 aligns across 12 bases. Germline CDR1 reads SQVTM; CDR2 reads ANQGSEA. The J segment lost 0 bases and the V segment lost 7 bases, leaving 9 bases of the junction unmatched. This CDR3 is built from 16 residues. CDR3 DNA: TGCAGCGCCCGAGGGCTAGCGGGAGGGGACCAAGAGACCCAGTACTTC. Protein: CSARGLAGGDQETQYF.

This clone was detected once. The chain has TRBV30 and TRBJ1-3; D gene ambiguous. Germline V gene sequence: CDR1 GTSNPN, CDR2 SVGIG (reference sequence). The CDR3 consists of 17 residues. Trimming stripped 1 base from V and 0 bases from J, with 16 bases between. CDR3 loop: CAWSASKQSGSGNTIYF. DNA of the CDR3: TGTGCCTGGAGTGCTTCAAAGCAGAGCGGCTCTGGAAACACCATATATTTT.

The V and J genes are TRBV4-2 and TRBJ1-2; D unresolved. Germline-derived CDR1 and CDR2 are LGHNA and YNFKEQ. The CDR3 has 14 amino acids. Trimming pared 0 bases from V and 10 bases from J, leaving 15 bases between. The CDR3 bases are TGTGCCAGCAGCCAAGATAAGTCGAGGGTCGTCTACACCTTC. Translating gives CASSQDKSRVVYTF.

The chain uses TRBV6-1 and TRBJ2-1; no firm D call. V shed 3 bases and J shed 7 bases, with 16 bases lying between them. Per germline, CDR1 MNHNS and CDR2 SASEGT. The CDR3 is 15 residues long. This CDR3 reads CASSERSVGRNEQFF. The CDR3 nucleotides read TGTGCCAGCAGTGAGCGAAGCGTGGGTAGGAATGAGCAGTTCTTC.

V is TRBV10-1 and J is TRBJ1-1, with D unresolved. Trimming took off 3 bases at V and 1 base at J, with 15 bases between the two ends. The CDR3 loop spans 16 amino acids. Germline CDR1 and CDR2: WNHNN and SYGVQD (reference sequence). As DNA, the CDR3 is TGCGCCAGCAGTGAATTTGGAGGGATTCGGAACACTGAAGCTTTCTTT. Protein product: CASSEFGGIRNTEAFF.

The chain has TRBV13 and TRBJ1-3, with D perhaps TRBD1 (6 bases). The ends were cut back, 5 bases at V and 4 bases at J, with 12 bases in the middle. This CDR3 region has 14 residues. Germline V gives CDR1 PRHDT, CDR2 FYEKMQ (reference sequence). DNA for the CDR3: TGTGCCAGCAGCCAGGCACAGGGCGGAAACACCATATATTTT. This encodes CASSQAQGGNTIYF.

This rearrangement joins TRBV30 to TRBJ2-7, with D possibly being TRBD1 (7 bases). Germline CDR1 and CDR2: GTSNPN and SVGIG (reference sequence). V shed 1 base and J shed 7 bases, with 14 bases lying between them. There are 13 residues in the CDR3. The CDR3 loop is CAWSAGGRWEQYF. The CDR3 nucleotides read TGTGCCTGGAGTGCAGGGGGGCGATGGGAGCAGTACTTC.

Here the CDR3 reads CASSPPSGDGYEQYF. CDR3 nucleotides: TGTGCCAGCAGCCCACCCAGCGGGGATGGCTATGAGCAGTACTTC. The V call is TRBV28, the J call TRBJ2-7; 7 nucleotides line up with TRBD2. The CDR3 spans 15 residues. Germline V CDR1 and CDR2: MDHEN, SYDVKM. The V and J ends lost 6 bases and 7 bases, in that order; junction bases with no gene match: 15. The variable domain in full, completed from reference TRBV28 and TRBJ2-7, reads DVKVTQSSRYLVKRTGEKVFLECVQDMDHENMFWYRQDPGLGLRLIYFSYDVKMKEKGDIPEGYSVSREKKERFSLILESASTNQTSMYLCASSPPSGDGYEQYFGPGTRLTVT.

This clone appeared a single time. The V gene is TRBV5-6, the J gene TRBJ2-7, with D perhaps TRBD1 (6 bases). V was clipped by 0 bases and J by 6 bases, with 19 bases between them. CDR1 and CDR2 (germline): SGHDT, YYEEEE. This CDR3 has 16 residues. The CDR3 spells CASSLAEGVPTFEQYF. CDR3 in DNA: TGTGCCAGCAGCTTGGCCGAGGGGGTCCCTACTTTCGAGCAGTACTTC.

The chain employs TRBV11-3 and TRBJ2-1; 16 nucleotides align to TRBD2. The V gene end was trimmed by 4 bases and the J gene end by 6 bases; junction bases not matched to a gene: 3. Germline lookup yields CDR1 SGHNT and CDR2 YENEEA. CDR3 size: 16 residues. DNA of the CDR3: TGTGCCAGCAGCTCCGGGACTAGCGGGGGGGGCAATGAGCAGTTCTTC. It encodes CASSSGTSGGGNEQFF.

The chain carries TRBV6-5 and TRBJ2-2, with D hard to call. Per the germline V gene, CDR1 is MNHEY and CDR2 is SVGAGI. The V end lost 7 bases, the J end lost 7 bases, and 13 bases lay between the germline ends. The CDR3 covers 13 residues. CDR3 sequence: CASTYPGFGELFF. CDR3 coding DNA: TGTGCCAGCACCTACCCCGGGTTCGGGGAGCTGTTTTTT.

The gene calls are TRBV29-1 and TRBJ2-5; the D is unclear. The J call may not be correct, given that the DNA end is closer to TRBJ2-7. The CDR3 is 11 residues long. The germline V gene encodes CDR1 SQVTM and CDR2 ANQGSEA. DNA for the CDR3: TGCAGCGTTTCACGGAGCTACGAGCAGTACTTC. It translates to CSVSRSYEQYF.

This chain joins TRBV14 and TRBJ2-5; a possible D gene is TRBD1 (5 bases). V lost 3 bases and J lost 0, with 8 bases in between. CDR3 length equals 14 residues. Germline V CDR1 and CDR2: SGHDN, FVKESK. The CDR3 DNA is TGTGCCAGCAGCCAGAGACAGTACCAAGAGACCCAGTACTTC. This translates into CASSQRQYQETQYF.

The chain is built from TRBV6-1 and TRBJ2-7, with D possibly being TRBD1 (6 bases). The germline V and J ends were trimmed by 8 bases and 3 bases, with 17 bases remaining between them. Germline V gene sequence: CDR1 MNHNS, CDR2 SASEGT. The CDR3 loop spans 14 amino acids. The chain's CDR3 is CASPRQGRGYEQYF. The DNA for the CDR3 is TGTGCCAGCCCTCGGCAGGGGCGAGGCTACGAGCAGTACTTC.

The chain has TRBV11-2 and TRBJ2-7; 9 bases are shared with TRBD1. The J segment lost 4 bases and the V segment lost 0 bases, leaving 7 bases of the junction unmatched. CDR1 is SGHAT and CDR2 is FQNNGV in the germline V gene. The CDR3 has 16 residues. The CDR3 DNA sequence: TGTGCCAGCAGCTTAGACCAGGACAGGGGACATTACGAGCAGTACTTC. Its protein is CASSLDQDRGHYEQYF.